This T cell receptor beta chain is drawn from a study of T cell responses to AZD1222 COVID-19 vaccine. Libraries were prepared by immunoSEQ multiplex PCR; TCRdb keeps only in-frame clonotypes and omits some of them. The sample has fewer than 150,000 clones, roughly 88% seen once. Comment on this clone: As yet, its antigen is unknown.

Trimming stripped 1 base from V and 5 bases from J, with 14 bases between. CDR3 length equals 15 residues. The germline V gene encodes CDR1 ENHRY and CDR2 SYGVKD. Samples with a second dose at about 4 or about 12 weeks were pooled together. Study-wide findings and caveats: It should be noted that donors were predominantly white British and more often female, and clonal diversity was possibly underestimated.

The chain uses TRBV10-3 and TRBJ1-1; perhaps TRBD1 as D (6 bases). The sequence came from an adult who received the AZD1222 COVID-19 vaccine. Sequences were derived from peripheral blood, sampled 28 days after the second AZD1222 dose. In DNA form, the CDR3 reads TGTGCCATCAGTGAGTTCGGGACAATGGGGACTGAAGCTTTCTTT. Protein: CAISEFGTMGTEAFF.